These T cell receptor beta chains were read from a single sample in a study of cytomegalovirus exposure and HLA in healthy donors. The data were produced by immunoSEQ multiplex PCR, yet TCRdb's version contains in-frame clones alone and is incomplete. Of about 170,000 clones listed, roughly 80% were seen once; the top ten hold approximately 2.4%. The sample was PBMCs. These receptors were taken from a male donor in good health and CMV-seronegative. Each CDR3 is given with its conserved first and last residue. D genes are given only for firm matches.

d_gene,v_gene,j_gene,CDR3aa
NA,TRBV7-6,TRBJ2-7,CASSHRDFPYEQYF
NA,TRBV30,TRBJ1-4,CAWSGGQSNEKLFF
TRBD1,TRBV28,TRBJ1-5,CASSPGTGGTQPQHF
NA,TRBV28,TRBJ1-2,CASSLWGADYGYTF
NA,TRBV25-1,TRBJ2-3,CASSESGTDTQYF
TRBD1,TRBV29-1,TRBJ2-7,CSGRKGQGAGEQYF
TRBD1,TRBV28,TRBJ1-1,CASSSLRQGKWVEAFF
TRBD1,TRBV6-5,TRBJ2-7,CASTRDSTYEQYF
NA,TRBV6-6,TRBJ1-2,CASSPPRRAANYGYTF
NA,TRBV7-9,TRBJ2-7,CASSSAAGSYEQYF
NA,TRBV6-5,TRBJ1-1,CASSYSGQSRTEAFF
NA,TRBV10-1,TRBJ1-2,CASSAEYYMTRQAPNYGYTF
TRBD1,TRBV15,TRBJ2-3,CATSRGQGAGTDTQYF
NA,TRBV4-2,TRBJ1-2,CASSHRGTGGYGYTF
TRBD2,TRBV7-3,TRBJ2-3,CASSLTSGRAVDTQYF
NA,TRBV21-1,TRBJ2-7,CASKDRDRACVQYF
TRBD1,TRBV6-1,TRBJ1-6,CASREQGAGSPLHF
TRBD2,TRBV13,TRBJ2-1,CASSSTGTSGINEQFF
TRBD2,TRBV10-3,TRBJ2-1,CAISDPTSGGTYNEQFF
NA,TRBV25-1,TRBJ2-1,CASTLPRECYEQFF
NA,TRBV29-1,TRBJ1-4,CSVEVTGGVLFF
TRBD1,TRBV9,TRBJ2-6,CASSLRQGGTGANVLTF
TRBD2,TRBV9,TRBJ2-1,CASSGGLAEREQFF
TRBD2,TRBV7-9,TRBJ2-1,CASRSAGEYNEQFF